This TCR beta chain was sequenced for a study of PD-1 blockade in classical Hodgkin lymphoma. Overall study findings and caveats: A significant rise in TCR diversity was seen by C4D1 for CD4+ cells but not for CD8+ cells. Lower baseline TCR diversity marked trial partial responders and progressors. Diminished baseline TCR diversity has been reported in newly diagnosed patients relative to healthy donors. Among the patients, those starting nivolumab under 1 year after ASCT were excluded.

Trimming took 1 base from V and 0 from J, leaving 11 bases between them. Germline V lookup: CDR1 MGHRA, CDR2 YSYEKL. The CDR3 contains 16 residues. Comment on this clone: Its antigen is unknown.

The table came from immunoSEQ multiplex PCR; TCRdb's copy has only in-frame clones and leaves some out. The sample records around 26,000 clones, roughly four fifths being singletons. Each patient experienced a relapse that followed autologous stem cell transplantation, and brentuximab vedotin exposure varied. The chain uses TRBV4-1 and TRBJ2-3; D unresolved. The source was peripheral blood mononuclear cells (PBMCs), collected before the second cycle of nivolumab. The origin of this receptor is a human donor with classical Hodgkin lymphoma. The CDR3 protein is CASSQVAAQSTDTQYF. The CDR3 region has the DNA TGCGCCAGCAGCCAAGTGGCGGCCCAGAGCACAGATACGCAGTATTTT.